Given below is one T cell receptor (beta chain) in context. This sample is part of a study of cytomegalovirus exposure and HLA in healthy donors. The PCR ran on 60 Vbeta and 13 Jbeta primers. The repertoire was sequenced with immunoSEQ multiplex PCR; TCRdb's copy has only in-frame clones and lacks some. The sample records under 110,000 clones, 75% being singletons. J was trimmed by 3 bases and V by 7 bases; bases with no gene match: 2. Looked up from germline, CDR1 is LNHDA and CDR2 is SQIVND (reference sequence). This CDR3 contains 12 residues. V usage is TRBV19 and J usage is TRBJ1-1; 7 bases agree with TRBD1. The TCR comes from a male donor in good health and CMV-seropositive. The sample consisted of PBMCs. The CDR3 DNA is TGTGCCAGTAATACAGGGGACACTGAAGCTTTCTTT. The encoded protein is CASNTGDTEAFF.